This T cell receptor beta chain was captured in a study of spatial heterogeneity in lung cancer. Study observations and caveats: In blood, ubiquitous expanded tumor TCRs appeared more at resection than follow-up.

Described time point: sample taken at primary tumor resection. Frozen PBMC, nontumor lung or tumor provided whole RNA, which was sequenced unsorted. Samples were obtained from some 72 donors, all untreated early-stage non-small cell lung cancer patients. TCRdb reprocessed the 5' RACE reads with MiXCR, giving one entry per CDR3 protein. The sample holds roughly 3,300 distinct CDR3 sequences, about 17% seen once. Losses at the gene ends were 5 bases for V and 0 bases for J; bases not matched to a gene: 10. The CDR3 covers 17 residues. Germline assignment: CDR1 SGHRS and CDR2 YFSETQ. This clonotype was found many times. What it binds is unknown.

This TCR derives from a female donor with early-stage non-small cell lung cancer. The rearrangement joins TRBV5-1 to TRBJ2-1; 8 bases are shared with TRBD2. The material was PBMCs, obtained at surgery. The CDR3 coding sequence is TGCGCCAGCAGTATAATGGGCAGCGGGAGCTCCTACAATGAGCAGTTCTTC. Protein sequence: CASSIMGSGSSYNEQFF.